What follows are 9 T cell receptor beta chains derived from one specimen sequenced in a study of OX40 agonist ivuxolimab in advanced cancers. Using immunoSEQ multiplex PCR, the repertoire was profiled, and TCRdb retains in-frame clones only, with some absent. The profile shows some 83,000 clones, about 88% of them singletons. Specimen: CD4+ or CD8+ T cells sorted from blood, collected in a trial of the OX40 agonist ivuxolimab. Source of these receptors: an adult with an advanced solid tumor such as melanoma, head and neck, liver or kidney cancer.

This clone has a single count. The chain joins TRBV6-6 to TRBJ1-2; D gene unclear. This CDR3 comprises 12 residues. Germline CDR1 MNHNY, CDR2 SVGAGI (reference sequence). Trimming left V 6 bases short and J 0 bases short, with 5 bases between. In DNA, the CDR3 is TGTGCCAGCAGCTCATCTAACTATGGCTACACCTTC. This sequence encodes CASSSSNYGYTF.

The CDR3 loop is CASGPETGIQETQYF. The DNA for the CDR3 is TGTGCCAGCGGCCCAGAGACAGGGATCCAAGAGACCCAGTACTTC. V is TRBV25-1 and J is TRBJ2-5, with 7 bases lining up with TRBD1. Germline CDR1 is MGHDK and CDR2 is SYGVNS. The CDR3 length is 15 residues. The V and J ends lost 8 bases and 1 base, in that order; junction bases with no gene match: 10.

The chain employs TRBV6-1 and TRBJ2-7, with D possibly TRBD1 on 5 matching bases. V lost 4 bases, J lost 5 bases, and 15 bases lay in between. The CDR3 totals 14 residues. CDR1 and CDR2 (germline): MNHNS, SASEGT. CDR3 protein: CASSVRQGLNEQYF. CDR3 in DNA: TGTGCCAGCAGTGTTCGGCAGGGCCTTAACGAGCAGTACTTC.

This sequence joins TRBV6-5 and TRBJ1-1; D remains unclear. Germline V CDR1 and CDR2: MNHEY, SVGAGI. This CDR3 spans 11 amino acids. V was pared by 5 bases and J by 11 bases, with 12 bases between. The CDR3 region has the DNA TGTGCCAGCAGTGAAGCGCGGGCGGCTTTCTTT. This encodes CASSEARAAFF.

This chain links TRBV10-2 with TRBJ2-3; tentative D call: TRBD2 (5 bases). CDR1 is WSHSY, CDR2 SAAADI, per germline. The V gene lost 3 bases and the J gene lost 0 bases, with 7 bases spanning the gap. The CDR3 is 14 residues long. CDR3: CASSDRGSTDTQYF. CDR3 DNA sequence: TGCGCCAGCAGTGACCGGGGAAGCACAGATACGCAGTATTTT.

This clone is a singleton in its sample. The rearrangement links TRBV5-6 to TRBJ2-3; 11 bases align to TRBD1. Germline values: CDR1 SGHDT, CDR2 YYEEEE. The CDR3 runs 17 residues. The junction had 12 bases not matched to a gene; V was cut back by 4 bases and J by 5 bases. The CDR3 reads CASSLLGQGARVDTQYF. Here the CDR3 DNA reads TGTGCCAGCAGCCTATTAGGACAGGGGGCGAGGGTAGATACGCAGTATTTT. The variable domain in full, with the rest retrieved from reference TRBV5-6 and TRBJ2-3, is DAGVTQSPTHLIKTRGQQVTLRCSPKSGHDTVSWYQQALGQGPQFIFQYYEEEERQRGNFPDRFSGHQFPNYSSELNVNALLLGDSALYLCASSLLGQGARVDTQYFGPGTRLTVL.

This clone was seen a handful of times. V is TRBV14 and J is TRBJ2-7, with D tentatively TRBD1 or TRBD2 (5 bases each). Germline CDR1 SGHDN, CDR2 FVKESK. Trimming removed 4 bases at V and 3 bases at J, with 10 bases between. The CDR3 length is 13 residues. This chain's CDR3 is CASSPWDRYEQYF. Here the CDR3 DNA reads TGTGCCAGCAGCCCCTGGGACCGCTACGAGCAGTACTTC.

The rearrangement links TRBV7-2 to TRBJ1-1; weak D call: TRBD1 (5 bases). There are 15 residues in the CDR3. CDR1 is SGHTA and CDR2 is FQGNSA in the germline V gene. Trimming removed 5 bases at V and 4 bases at J, with 17 bases between. The CDR3: CASSPGDSGGTEAFF. Written as DNA, the CDR3 is TGTGCCAGCAGCCCTGGGGACTCCGGGGGCACTGAAGCTTTCTTT.

The rearrangement uses TRBV6-5 and TRBJ1-6, with 7 bases lining up with TRBD1. Trimming took 5 bases from V and 6 from J; bases not matched to a gene: 4. The CDR3 totals 14 residues. Looked up from germline, CDR1 is MNHEY and CDR2 is SVGAGI. The CDR3 nucleotides read TGTGCCAGCAGTGCATGGGACAGTAATTCACCCCTCCACTTT. Protein: CASSAWDSNSPLHF.